The 28 T cell receptor beta chains below come from one sample, sequenced in a study of shared clonotypes between healthy human individuals (dated by TCRdb to 2019 to 2021). Library preparation used the immunoSEQ multiplex PCR assay. The table comes from immuneACCESS by way of TCRdb, which keeps in-frame sequences with V and J called. Part of the clones is missing from these tables; in studies checked, under half for an unresolved V gene and the rest for unknown reasons. This sample lists roughly 850,000 clones; about 96% were detected once. The ten largest clonotypes hold around 0.25% of the sample. For the CD8 naive samples, CD45RO-negative cells were positively selected for CCR7, yielding a CD45RA+CCR7+ population from which TemRA cells were excluded. Material for sequencing was naive CD8+ T cells sorted from blood. Explained via the paper, the cell subset or site label denotes: CD45RA+CCR7+. Every receptor here comes from a young man in good health.

The chain couples TRBV29-1 to TRBJ1-1; D perhaps matches TRBD1 (6 bases). Trimming left V 7 bases short and J 2 bases short, with 14 bases between. Germline assignment: CDR1 SQVTM and CDR2 ANQGSEA. This CDR3 has 13 amino acids. The chain's CDR3 is CSATQQGNTEAFF. DNA of the CDR3: TGCAGCGCCACCCAACAGGGAAACACTGAAGCTTTCTTT.

The rearrangement joins TRBV7-9 to TRBJ2-3; possible D gene TRBD1, 5 bases. Trimming stripped 4 bases from V and 1 base from J, with 18 bases between. Germline V CDR1 and CDR2: SEHNR, FQNEAQ (reference sequence). This CDR3 comprises 17 residues. This chain's CDR3 is CASSSTRVTRGTDTQYF. The CDR3, as DNA: TGTGCCAGCAGCTCCACCAGGGTCACAAGGGGCACAGATACGCAGTATTTT.

The chain employs TRBV4-2 and TRBJ2-7; D may be TRBD1 (5 bases). Germline V CDR1 and CDR2: LGHNA, YNFKEQ. V was cut by 1 base and J by 6 bases, with 10 bases left in between. The CDR3 has 13 amino acids. The CDR3 here is CASSQAGSVEQYF. CDR3 nucleotides: TGTGCCAGCAGCCAAGCAGGGTCGGTCGAGCAGTACTTC.

As concerns this clone: The same CDR3 also results from other DNA sequences found in this sample. V is TRBV11-2 and J is TRBJ2-1; D is uncertain. V lost 5 bases to trimming and J lost 4 bases, with 3 bases between them. The CDR3 is made up of 11 amino acids. CDR1 is SGHAT, CDR2 FQNNGV, per germline. The CDR3 DNA reads TGTGCCAGCAGCCCGTACAATGAGCAGTTCTTC. Protein: CASSPYNEQFF.

The chain joins TRBV6-1 to TRBJ2-7, with a weak D call TRBD1 (6 bases). CDR1 is MNHNS and CDR2 is SASEGT in the germline V gene. This CDR3 region has 15 residues. V gave up 7 bases and J gave up 5 bases, with 21 bases separating them. DNA of the CDR3: TGTGCCAGCAATATATTGGCCGGGACAAAGAACGAGCAGTACTTC. Translating it yields CASNILAGTKNEQYF.

The V and J genes are TRBV27 and TRBJ2-7, with D possibly called TRBD1 or TRBD2 (5 bases each). CDR3 length: 15 amino acids. The germline V and J ends were trimmed by 7 bases and 0 bases, with 16 bases remaining between them. CDR1 MNHEY and CDR2 SMNVEV come from the germline V gene (reference sequence). The DNA for the CDR3 is TGTGCCAGCATTTGGGACGGGATAAGCTCCTACGAGCAGTACTTC. It codes for CASIWDGISSYEQYF.

Turning to this clone: At the DNA level, this CDR3 is encoded by other sequences in the same sample as well. This rearrangement joins TRBV28 to TRBJ1-5; no clear D gene. Germline V gene lookup returns CDR1 MDHEN and CDR2 SYDVKM. V was pared by 4 bases and J by 0 bases, with 7 bases between. The CDR3 has 14 residues. In DNA form, the CDR3 reads TGTGCCAGCAGTTCCTCAGATAGCAATCAGCCCCAGCATTTT. This translates into CASSSSDSNQPQHF.

Written as DNA, the CDR3 is TGTGCCAGCAGCCATGGCATGGCGCTCGCCTATGGCTACACCTTC. Encoded protein: CASSHGMALAYGYTF. The chain uses TRBV14 and TRBJ1-2; D unclear. The CDR3 spans 15 residues. Germline CDR1 reads SGHDN; CDR2 reads FVKESK. V was cut by 3 bases and J by 4 bases, with 15 bases left in between. Based on the CDR3 plus reference TRBV14 and TRBJ1-2, the full variable domain is EAGVTQFPSHSVIEKGQTVTLRCDPISGHDNLYWYRRVMGKEIKFLLHFVKESKQDESGMPNNRFLAERTGGTYSTLKVQPAELEDSGVYFCASSHGMALAYGYTFGSGTRLTVV.

This chain links TRBV9 with TRBJ2-5; D unresolved. The CDR3 loop spans 14 amino acids. The V and J ends lost 0 bases and 2 bases respectively, with 8 bases between them. The germline CDR1 and CDR2 sequences are SGDLS and YYNGEE. As DNA, the CDR3 is TGTGCCAGCAGCGTAGAAAATTTTCAAGAGACCCAGTACTTC. Translation: CASSVENFQETQYF.

V is TRBV7-3 and J is TRBJ2-2, with D possibly matching TRBD2 (6 bases). This CDR3 spans 15 amino acids. The V end lost 5 bases, the J end lost 0 bases, and 10 bases lay between the germline ends. From germline, CDR1 is SGHTA and CDR2 FQGTGA. CDR3 bases: TGTGCCAGCAGCCGGACTACATCGAACACCGGGGAGCTGTTTTTT. Translating gives CASSRTTSNTGELFF.

The chain recombines TRBV7-9 with TRBJ1-1; 7 positions match TRBD1. The germline V gene encodes CDR1 SEHNR and CDR2 FQNEAQ (reference sequence). This CDR3 contains 17 residues. V shed 1 base and J 2 bases; nucleotides not matched to a gene: 10. CDR3 protein: CASSLDGGSGGNTEAFF. In nucleotides, the CDR3 is TGTGCCAGCAGCTTAGATGGAGGGTCAGGGGGTAACACTGAAGCTTTCTTT.

The genes are TRBV28 and TRBJ2-3; the D is unclear. Germline lookup yields CDR1 MDHEN and CDR2 SYDVKM. The CDR3 sequence is 14 residues long. The ends were cut back, 2 bases at V and 2 bases at J, with 8 bases in the middle. The DNA of the CDR3 is TGTGCCAGCAGTTTAGATGGGGACACAGATACGCAGTATTTT. Translated, it gives CASSLDGDTDTQYF.

V and J are TRBV11-2 and TRBJ2-7, with 7 bases aligning to TRBD1. Trimming took 1 base from V and 0 from J; bases not matched to a gene: 6. Germline values: CDR1 SGHAT, CDR2 FQNNGV. The CDR3 is made up of 16 amino acids. This CDR3 is CASSLGRDSPSYEQYF. The CDR3 bases are TGTGCCAGCAGCTTAGGCCGGGACAGTCCCTCCTACGAGCAGTACTTC.

This clone has just one count. The chain is built from TRBV29-1 and TRBJ2-1; D possibly matches TRBD1 or TRBD2 (6 bases each). The CDR3 has 14 amino acids. V was pared by 3 bases and J by 7 bases, with 16 bases between. Per the germline V gene, CDR1 is SQVTM and CDR2 is ANQGSEA. The CDR3 region has the DNA TGCAGCGTTGAGGAGGGGGAGAGGTTAAATGAGCAGTTCTTC. This encodes CSVEEGERLNEQFF.

The chain has TRBV12-5 and TRBJ2-1, with 7 nucleotides matching TRBD1. The V gene end was trimmed by 4 bases and the J gene end by 5 bases; junction bases not matched to a gene: 17. Germline V gene sequence: CDR1 LGHNT, CDR2 FRNRAP. The CDR3 spans 18 residues. The CDR3 region is CASGSTGALRGSDNEQFF. The CDR3 bases are TGTGCTAGTGGTTCCACAGGGGCCCTACGAGGGAGTGACAATGAGCAGTTCTTC.

The chain recombines TRBV7-6 with TRBJ2-1; 7 nucleotides agree with TRBD2. The CDR3 covers 17 residues. The J segment lost 0 bases and the V segment lost 5 bases, leaving 10 bases of the junction unmatched. Looked up from germline, CDR1 is SGHVS and CDR2 is FNYEAQ. The CDR3 DNA is TGTGCCAGCAGCCAAGGGGTGGGCGGGAGCTCCTACAATGAGCAGTTCTTC. Residues: CASSQGVGGSSYNEQFF.

The chain combines TRBV7-8 with TRBJ2-7, with unresolved D. The CDR3 has 12 residues. V lost 1 base, J lost 3 bases, and 4 bases lay in between. Germline loops: CDR1 SGHVS, CDR2 FQNEAQ. CDR3 DNA: TGTGCCAGCAGCTTAGAAGTCTACGAGCAGTACTTC. This encodes CASSLEVYEQYF.

This clone has just a few counts. The chain is built from TRBV5-6 and TRBJ2-7; 7 nucleotides match TRBD2. The ends lost 4 bases at V and 1 base at J; junction bases unmatched: 11. The length of the CDR3 is 16 residues. Germline CDR1 reads SGHDT; CDR2 reads YYEEEE. The CDR3 is CASSRTAGGSSYEQYF. Here the CDR3 DNA reads TGTGCCAGCAGCCGTACCGCCGGGGGGTCATCCTACGAGCAGTACTTC.

The chain carries TRBV7-9 and TRBJ2-7, with TRBD1 as a possible D gene (5 bases). Trimming took 2 bases from V and 7 from J, leaving 6 bases between them. This CDR3 region has 11 residues. Germline values: CDR1 SEHNR, CDR2 FQNEAQ (reference sequence). The CDR3, as DNA: TGTGCCAGCAGCTTACAGGGTGAGCAGTACTTC. Its protein is CASSLQGEQYF.

The chain has TRBV5-1 and TRBJ2-3, with D possibly being TRBD2 (6 bases). Germline-derived CDR1 and CDR2 are SGHRS and YFSETQ. CDR3 size: 16 residues. V lost 4 bases to trimming and J lost 3 bases, with 18 bases between them. CDR3 nucleotides: TGCGCCAGCAGCCATACTAGGACGGGAGATACAGATACGCAGTATTTT. The encoded protein is CASSHTRTGDTDTQYF.

The V call is TRBV28, the J call TRBJ2-3, with TRBD2 matching over 14 bases. Germline CDR1 is MDHEN and CDR2 is SYDVKM. The CDR3 length is 18 residues. V lost 5 bases, J lost 4 bases, and 11 bases stayed unmatched. CDR3 sequence: CASSHKTSGRVFADTQYF. The CDR3 DNA reads TGTGCCAGCAGTCATAAGACTAGCGGGAGGGTTTTCGCAGATACGCAGTATTTT.

CDR3 sequence (DNA): TGCGCCAGCAGCCCCAGGGAGCAAGCCGGGGAGCTGTTTTTT. It yields the protein CASSPREQAGELFF. The rearrangement uses TRBV4-3 and TRBJ2-2, with D possibly called TRBD1 or TRBD2 (5 bases each). Trimming took off 4 bases at V and 6 bases at J, with 12 bases between the two ends. The CDR3 loop spans 14 amino acids. Germline CDR1 LGHNA, CDR2 YSLEER.

The chain is built from TRBV19 and TRBJ2-7; D possibly matches TRBD1 or TRBD2 (5 bases each). The germline V gene has CDR1 LNHDA and CDR2 SQIVND (reference sequence). CDR3 length equals 14 residues. With 3 bases removed from V and 2 bases from J, the gap between germline ends came to 11 bases. CDR3 sequence reads: CASSIGTVTYEQYF. The CDR3 bases are TGTGCCAGTAGTATCGGGACGGTGACCTACGAGCAGTACTTC.

This rearrangement joins TRBV27 to TRBJ1-2, with D perhaps matching TRBD1 (5 bases). Germline lookup yields CDR1 MNHEY and CDR2 SMNVEV (reference sequence). The V end was cut by 5 bases, the J end by 7 bases, with 32 bases between. The CDR3 runs 19 residues. The CDR3 sequence: CASSPTRRGPFDRRGGYTF. The CDR3 coding sequence is TGTGCCAGCAGTCCTACGAGGCGGGGCCCATTCGACCGTAGGGGTGGCTACACCTTC.

Points on this clone: Its ends do not fully match the called genes, so a read error is possible. This sequence joins TRBV11-2 and TRBJ2-3, with 7 positions matching TRBD1. Germline V gene lookup returns CDR1 SGHAT and CDR2 FQNNGV. The CDR3 is 14 amino acids. Here the CDR3 DNA reads TGTGCCAGCAGCCCGCTTAGAGTCAGGGGGTTTTCGGGCTTT. This translates into CASSPLRVRGFSGF.

The V and J genes are TRBV30 and TRBJ1-3, with D possibly matching TRBD1 (6 bases). V lost 6 bases, J lost 0 bases, and 15 bases lay in between. CDR3 length: 15 residues. Germline-derived CDR1 and CDR2 are GTSNPN and SVGIG (reference sequence). This CDR3 is CACSPGQLSGNTIYF. In nucleotides, the CDR3 is TGTGCCTGCTCGCCGGGACAACTCTCTGGAAACACCATATATTTT.

V and J are TRBV13 and TRBJ2-2; D unclear. The germline V and J ends were trimmed by 5 bases and 7 bases, with 11 bases remaining between them. The germline V gene has CDR1 PRHDT and CDR2 FYEKMQ (reference sequence). The CDR3 spans 13 residues. The CDR3 DNA reads TGTGCCAGCAGCCCCAGTACTGGCGGGGAGCTGTTTTTT. It yields the protein CASSPSTGGELFF.

This clone appeared a single time. The chain combines TRBV27 with TRBJ2-1; TRBD2 matches 15 bases. Germline CDR1 MNHEY, CDR2 SMNVEV (reference sequence). This CDR3 is built from 18 residues. V dropped 6 bases and J dropped 3; count of bases not matched to a gene: 9. Here the CDR3 reads CASRNPGLAGGIYNEQFF. In DNA form, the CDR3 reads TGTGCCAGCAGAAACCCGGGACTAGCGGGAGGTATCTACAATGAGCAGTTCTTC.